One TCR beta chain is described in this entry. Its antigen remains unknown. The CDR3 length is 13 residues. CDR1 and CDR2 (germline): LNHDA, SQIVND (reference sequence). V shed 6 bases and J shed 2 bases, with 10 bases lying between them. Assay: immunoSEQ multiplex PCR; the TCRdb copy retains only in-frame clones and omits some. The table has some 170,000 clones, 86% seen once; the top ten hold 6% to 8.5%. The data originate from a study of cytomegalovirus exposure and HLA in healthy donors. About the study: The 550 to 700 first-cohort repertoires and the roughly 130 validation repertoires shared the same platform, a later analysis reported. Overall study findings and caveats: Rarity marked most TCR sequences, yet some public TCRs occurred in many donors. The tendency of first-cohort TCR clusters to co-occur in the roughly 110 validation repertoires was identified by a subsequent analysis. Researchers counted roughly 150 TCR beta chains as cytomegalovirus-associated.

The source of this sequence is a young man in good health and CMV-seropositive. The rearrangement links TRBV19 to TRBJ1-2; D remains ambiguous. Sequences were obtained from PBMCs. The CDR3 DNA reads TGTGCCAGTAGGGGTCTCAGGAACTATGGCTACACCTTC. Translating gives CASRGLRNYGYTF.